Listed below are T cell receptor beta chains from one sample, sequenced in a study of T cell responses to AZD1222 COVID-19 vaccine. TCRdb keeps only in-frame clones here, not all; method: immunoSEQ multiplex PCR. The data show fewer than 150,000 clones, with around 89% seen just once and approximately 7.1% held by the top ten. The specimen was peripheral blood, collected 28 days after the second AZD1222 dose. Receptors were obtained from an adult who received the AZD1222 COVID-19 vaccine. The CDR3 runs from the conserved cysteine through the conserved F or W. The D gene is left open where the match is weak. Only part of the rows carry a size: once, few, many, or a class if the clone is expanded.

v_call	j_call	d_call	cdr3_length	clone_size	cdr3_nt	cdr3_aa
TRBV11-3	TRBJ2-7	TRBD1	16	few	TGTGCCAGCAGCTTACCGGACAGGGAATTCTCCTACGAGCAGTACTTC	CASSLPDREFSYEQYF
TRBV7-6	TRBJ2-3	-	17	-	TGTGCCAGCAGCTTAGAGGGACCGGTACAGGGCACAGATACGCAGTATTTT	CASSLEGPVQGTDTQYF
TRBV12-3/TRBV12-4	TRBJ2-1	-	13	-	TGTGCCAGCAGTTTGGAAACTACCAGTGAGCAGTTCTTC	CASSLETTSEQFF
TRBV12-3/TRBV12-4	TRBJ2-7	TRBD2	12	-	TGTGCCAGCGCGGGACTAGGAGACGAGCAGTACTTC	CASAGLGDEQYF
TRBV2	TRBJ2-2	-	14	-	TGTGCCTCACGAGAGCGGATAAACACCGGGGAGCTGTTTTTT	CASRERINTGELFF
TRBV5-1	TRBJ2-5	-	15	-	TGCGCCAGCAGCTTGGCCCTTGGTGTCCAAGAGACCCAGTACTTC	CASSLALGVQETQYF
TRBV11-3	TRBJ2-2	TRBD2	19	-	TGTGCCAGCAGCGTCGGACTAGCGGGAGTAGTAAATTCGGCCGGGGAGCTGTTTTTT	CASSVGLAGVVNSAGELFF
TRBV30	TRBJ1-2	-	13	-	TGTGCCTGGAGTGCGGTCACTGCCTATGGCTACACCTTC	CAWSAVTAYGYTF
TRBV28	TRBJ2-3	TRBD2	14	-	TGTGCCAGCAGTTTTTTCGGGAGGACAGATACGCAGTATTTT	CASSFFGRTDTQYF
TRBV5-6	TRBJ2-7	-	12	-	TGTGCCAGCAGCTTCGCGTACGGCGAGCAGTACTTC	CASSFAYGEQYF
TRBV9	TRBJ2-7	-	14	-	TGTGCCAGCAGCGTCGAAGTGATCTCCTACGAGCAGTACTTC	CASSVEVISYEQYF
TRBV9	TRBJ2-7	TRBD2	15	-	TGTGCCAGCAGCGTAGGAAGTAGCGGGACCTACGAGCAGTACTTC	CASSVGSSGTYEQYF
TRBV4-2	TRBJ1-3	-	12	-	TGTGCCAGCAGCCCGCCTCAGGGGTCCATATATTTT	CASSPPQGSIYF
TRBV18	TRBJ1-1	TRBD1	13	-	TGTGCCAGCTCACCAGGGACAGGGACTAGAGCTTTCTTT	CASSPGTGTRAFF
TRBV2	TRBJ2-7	-	15	-	TGTGCCAGCAGTGCGCAAAGAATGTCCTTCGTGGAGCAGTACTTC	CASSAQRMSFVEQYF
TRBV4-2	TRBJ2-7	-	14	once	TGTGCCAGCAGCCAAGCGACTGTGGGGGGCGAGCAGTACTTC	CASSQATVGGEQYF
TRBV29-1	TRBJ2-7	-	13	-	TGCAGCGTTGAAAGGGTAAACTCCTACGAGCAGTACTTC	CSVERVNSYEQYF
TRBV11-3	TRBJ2-3	TRBD2	16	few	TGTGCCAGCAGCTTAGGTAGCGGGTGGGATCCAGATACGCAGTATTTT	CASSLGSGWDPDTQYF
TRBV5-4	TRBJ2-3	-	11	-	TGTGCCAGCAGCTTCACAGATACGCAGTATTTT	CASSFTDTQYF
TRBV7-2	TRBJ1-1	-	18	once	TGTGCCAGCAGCTTAGAGGGGTGGGGCAGGGGAACTCGTCCTGAAGCTTTCTTT	CASSLEGWGRGTRPEAFF
TRBV7-9	TRBJ2-3	-	15	-	TGTGCCAGCAGCTTAGGGTTCGGACAGACAGATACGCAGTATTTT	CASSLGFGQTDTQYF
TRBV11-3	TRBJ2-7	-	14	-	TGTGCCAGCAGCTTAAATGTGATTTCCTACGAGCAGTACTTC	CASSLNVISYEQYF
TRBV24-1	TRBJ2-1	TRBD2	15	few	TGTGCCACCAGTGATCCCCGGACTAGCGGTAATGAGCAGTTCTTC	CATSDPRTSGNEQFF
TRBV2	TRBJ1-2	-	15	-	TGTGCCAGCACCGGGACAAATTTAGGGAGGTATGGCTACACCTTC	CASTGTNLGRYGYTF